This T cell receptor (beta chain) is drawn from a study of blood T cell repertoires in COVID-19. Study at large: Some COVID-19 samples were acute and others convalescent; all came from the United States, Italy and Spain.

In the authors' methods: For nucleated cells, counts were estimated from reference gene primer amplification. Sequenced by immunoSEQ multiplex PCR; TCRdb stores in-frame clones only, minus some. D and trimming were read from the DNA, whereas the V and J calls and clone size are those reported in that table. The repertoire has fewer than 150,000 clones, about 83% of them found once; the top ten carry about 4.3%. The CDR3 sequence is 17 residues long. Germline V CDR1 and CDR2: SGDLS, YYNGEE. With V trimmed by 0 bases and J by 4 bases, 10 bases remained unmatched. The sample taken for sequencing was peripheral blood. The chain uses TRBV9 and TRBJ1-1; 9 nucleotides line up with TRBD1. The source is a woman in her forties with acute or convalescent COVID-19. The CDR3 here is CASSVGRTGDLGTEAFF. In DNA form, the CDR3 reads TGTGCCAGCAGCGTAGGGAGGACAGGGGACCTGGGCACTGAAGCTTTCTTT.